The 14 T cell receptor beta chains reported below all come from one sample, sequenced in a study of breast tumors, draining lymph nodes, adjacent tissues (TCRdb year 2016). Library prep was done by multiplex PCR. Sequencing was performed on an Illumina HiSeq 2000. TCRdb redid the processing of the public reads, applying fastp at Q25 and MiXCR, and retained in-frame beta chains. A single entry per CDR3 protein holds the most common genes and DNA from its merged rows. Recorded for this sample are some 14,000 distinct CDR3 sequences; 50% to 70% of them occurred a single time. Together, the top ten hold around 31% of the sample. The source material was tumor-adjacent breast tissue. These receptors originate from a female donor with breast cancer. Some clones in this sample may be carry-over from other donors' samples.

The chain combines TRBV7-9 with TRBJ2-6, with 9 bases that match TRBD1. The V and J ends lost 5 bases and 2 bases, in that order; junction bases with no gene match: 13. Germline assignment: CDR1 SEHNR and CDR2 FQNEAQ (reference sequence). The CDR3 covers 19 residues. The CDR3 sequence is CASSLPTGTGIAGANVLTF. The DNA of the CDR3 is TGTGCCAGCAGCCTACCGACCGGGACAGGGATAGCTGGGGCCAACGTCCTGACTTTC.

There are many counts of this clonotype. A much larger clonotype is one base distant, so this may be a read error. The chain uses TRBV5-8 and TRBJ2-1; no reliable D call. The CDR3 sequence is 16 residues long. Germline CDR1 and CDR2: SGHTS and YDEGEE. The germline V and J ends were trimmed by 1 base and 0 bases, with 11 bases remaining between them. CDR3: CASSLMGAYSYNEQFF. As DNA, the CDR3 is TGTGCCAGCAGCTTGATGGGCGCGTACTCCTACAATGAGCAGTTCTTC.

The table lists this clonotype with many counts. The genes are TRBV6-2 or TRBV6-3 and TRBJ2-5, with D unclear. V dropped 5 bases and J dropped 3 bases, with 7 bases sitting between them. The CDR3 length is 12 residues. CDR1 MNHEY and CDR2 SVGEGT come from the germline V gene. The CDR3 protein is CASSLTKETQYF. The DNA for the CDR3 is TGTGCCAGCAGTCTTACAAAAGAGACCCAGTACTTC.

The V call is TRBV10-3, the J call TRBJ1-2; the D gene is possibly TRBD1 (5 bases). The V end was cut by 3 bases, the J end by 6 bases, with 17 bases between. Germline V gene sequence: CDR1 ENHRY, CDR2 SYGVKD. This CDR3 spans 15 amino acids. The CDR3 loop reads CAISDSKGTLNGYTF. DNA for the CDR3: TGTGCCATCAGTGACTCGAAGGGGACCCTAAATGGCTACACCTTC.

By sample fraction, this clonotype is large. DNA of the CDR3: TGTGCCAGAAGGGCGCCCGCGCACACCGGGGAGCTGTTTTTT. This sequence encodes CARRAPAHTGELFF. The chain is built from TRBV2 and TRBJ2-2, with D uncertain. Germline V CDR1 and CDR2: SNHLY, FYNNEI. The CDR3 has 14 residues. V lost 9 bases and J lost 3, with 14 bases in between.

V is TRBV4-3 and J is TRBJ1-2; no clear D. CDR3 length equals 14 residues. Trimming took 2 bases from V and 3 from J, leaving 10 bases between them. The germline V gene has CDR1 LGHNA and CDR2 YSLEER. The CDR3 sequence is CASSQSLEYYGYTF. The DNA of the CDR3 is TGCGCCAGCAGCCAATCTCTCGAATACTATGGCTACACCTTC.

This clonotype occurred many times. The chain links TRBV19 to TRBJ2-2, with 9 bases lining up with TRBD2. Germline loops: CDR1 LNHDA, CDR2 SQIVND (reference sequence). The CDR3 runs 16 residues. Trimming removed 1 base from V and 4 bases from J; junction bases left unmatched: 4. Written as DNA, the CDR3 is TGTGCCAGTAGTATAGTTAGCGGGAGTAGCACCGGGGAGCTGTTTTTT. It is translated as CASSIVSGSSTGELFF.

The chain employs TRBV19 and TRBJ2-7; 7 bases align to TRBD2. V gave up 8 bases and J gave up 7 bases; unmatched junction bases: 17. This CDR3 is built from 15 residues. The germline CDR1 and CDR2 sequences are LNHDA and SQIVND (reference sequence). The CDR3 coding sequence is TGTGCCAGTGGACTTACTAGCGCAACCCTAGGGGAGCAGTACTTC. This gives the protein CASGLTSATLGEQYF.

In this sample, this clonotype turned up many times. The chain is built from TRBV19 and TRBJ1-2; 7 positions agree with TRBD1. Per germline, CDR1 LNHDA and CDR2 SQIVND (reference sequence). Germline trimming cut 4 bases from V and 6 bases from J; bases unmatched to any gene: 11. CDR3 length: 15 amino acids. The DNA for the CDR3 is TGTGCCAGTAGTACAAAGGGGGCTTTGGTCGATGGCTACACCTTC. Amino acid sequence: CASSTKGALVDGYTF. The full variable domain, in which reference TRBV19 and TRBJ1-2 provide the parts outside the CDR3, is DGGITQSPKYLFRKEGQNVTLSCEQNLNHDAMYWYRQDPGQGLRLIYYSQIVNDFQKGDIAEGYSVSREKKESFPLTVTSAQKNPTAFYLCASSTKGALVDGYTFGSGTRLTVV.

This chain joins TRBV7-9 and TRBJ2-1; 11 bases match TRBD2. The CDR3 is made up of 14 amino acids. V was clipped by 7 bases and J by 4 bases; unmatched bases: 3. CDR1 is SEHNR, CDR2 FQNEAQ, per germline (reference sequence). This chain's CDR3 is CASTTSGSYNEQFF. CDR3 sequence (DNA): TGTGCCAGCACCACTAGCGGGAGTTACAATGAGCAGTTCTTC.

The chain carries TRBV5-1 and TRBJ2-7; D perhaps matches TRBD2 (5 bases). V lost 0 bases and J lost 5, with 15 bases in between. CDR3 length equals 15 residues. In germline, CDR1 is SGHRS, CDR2 YFSETQ. CDR3 DNA sequence: TGCGCCAGCAGCTTGGTTAAATCCGGGGTCGACGAGCAGTACTTC. Translating gives CASSLVKSGVDEQYF.

This clonotype was picked up many times. The chain is built from TRBV7-2 and TRBJ2-5, with 8 bases matching TRBD2. V was clipped by 3 bases and J by 4 bases; unmatched bases: 4. This CDR3 spans 14 amino acids. Per germline, CDR1 SGHTA and CDR2 FQGNSA. This CDR3 reads CASSLQRGRETQYF. The CDR3 bases are TGTGCCAGCAGCTTGCAGCGGGGGCGAGAGACCCAGTACTTC.

The chain employs TRBV20-1 and TRBJ2-7, with 7 bases identical to TRBD2. The CDR3 has 12 residues. Per germline, CDR1 DFQATT and CDR2 SNEGSKA (reference sequence). V gave up 5 bases and J gave up 5 bases; unmatched junction bases: 6. CDR3 in amino acids: CSADDGRNEQYF. The CDR3 DNA follows: TGCAGTGCTGATGACGGGAGGAACGAGCAGTACTTC.

This clonotype was found once. The chain couples TRBV10-2 to TRBJ2-5; 11 bases line up with TRBD2. The CDR3 is 14 residues long. V shed 7 bases, J shed 1 base, and the junction held 2 bases outside the gene matches. CDR1 WSHSY and CDR2 SAAADI come from the germline V gene. This CDR3 reads CASTGTSGQETQYF. CDR3 DNA sequence: TGCGCCAGCACCGGGACTAGCGGCCAAGAGACCCAGTACTTC.